This T cell receptor beta chain was identified in a study of identifying expanded T cells in peripheral blood. CDR3 size: 13 residues. V was clipped by 6 bases and J by 2 bases, with 11 bases between them. CDR1 is LNHDA, CDR2 SQIVND, per germline (reference sequence). The table came from immunoSEQ multiplex PCR; TCRdb's copy has only in-frame clones and leaves some out. The data hold around 95,000 clones, with 80% to 90% observed a single time. Material: blood. The chain is built from TRBV19 and TRBJ2-7, with D possibly matching TRBD1 (6 bases). This clonotype was sampled from a person aged 18 to 75 in good health. Here the CDR3 reads CASSVQGAYEQYF. CDR3 DNA sequence: TGTGCCAGTAGCGTACAGGGTGCCTACGAGCAGTACTTC.